This TCR beta chain is drawn from a study of shared clonotypes between healthy human individuals. Study-wide findings and caveats: Generation probabilities were higher for clonotypes shared across all four sorted-subset donors than for unshared ones. Blood was the sole source, and tissue repertoires probably differ.

Terminally differentiated effector memory CD45RA+ cells were left out of the naive CD8 fraction, which was CD45RO-negative and positively selected for CCR7. Nashville, Tennessee was home to all donors, each a Caucasian adult. The CDR3 consists of 16 residues. Trimming at V came to 1 base and at J to 2 bases, leaving 5 bases not matched to a gene. Per the germline V gene, CDR1 is MNHEY and CDR2 is SMNVEV (reference sequence). The repertoire was sequenced with immunoSEQ multiplex PCR; TCRdb's copy has only in-frame clones and lacks some. The sample yields roughly 650,000 clones, 95% to 97% seen once. For this clone: Its antigen remains unknown.

Source material: naive CD8+ T cells sorted from blood. This clonotype was obtained from a woman aged 25 to 45 in good health. The J gene is TRBJ2-3, the V gene TRBV27; 8 nucleotides agree with TRBD2. The CDR3 sequence is CASSLYSGRVTDTQYF. CDR3 bases: TGTGCCAGCAGTTTATATTCCGGGAGGGTCACAGATACGCAGTATTTT.